This TCR beta chain originates from a study of T cells in Graves' hyperthyroidism and ophthalmopathy. About the study: Specimen type is peripheral blood, collected at initial diagnosis prior to any treatment. Study-wide findings and caveats: The majority of expanded thyroid clonotypes above 0.001 also appeared in blood.

Lactation, pregnancy, other autoimmune disease or uncontrolled infection led to exclusion of patients. From less than 13 ml of fresh peripheral blood, PBMCs were isolated. This clonotype was counted many times. Its antigen remains unknown. RNA transcripts yielded amplified TCR beta CDR3 regions. The HTBI primer set drove a first-round RT-PCR of the TCR CDR3. TCRdb called the multiplex PCR reads again in MiXCR, with one record for every CDR3 protein. Of about 400,000 distinct CDR3 sequences listed, more than 13% are singletons. Sequenced input: blood. This TCR was sampled from a man aged 50 to 59 with Graves' ophthalmopathy.

The CDR3 coding sequence is TGTGCCAGCTCACCAACTAGCGGGAAAGGTCATGGCGAGCAGTACTTC. Translation: CASSPTSGKGHGEQYF. The V and J genes are TRBV18 and TRBJ2-7; 10 nucleotides agree with TRBD2. This CDR3 region has 16 residues. Germline CDR1 and CDR2: KGHSH and LQKENI. V lost 2 bases to trimming and J lost 6 bases; unmatched junction nucleotides: 10.